A single sample is the source of the 7 T cell receptor beta chains below, sequenced in a study of blood T cells in healthy people across ages. Sample-barcoded 5' priming and a J-beta primer mix drove a second PCR of about 7 to 12 cycles. TCRdb reprocessed the 5' RACE reads via MiXCR and lists one record per CDR3 protein. The repertoire has around 800,000 distinct CDR3 sequences, approximately 59% of them found once; the top ten carry approximately 30%. The material sequenced was blood. The source is a young man in good health.

CDR3 DNA sequence: TGTGCCAGCAATCAGGGGACCGAGCAGTACTTC. Its translation: CASNQGTEQYF. The rearrangement links TRBV6-2 or TRBV6-3 to TRBJ2-5, with a possible D match to TRBD1 (6 bases). The tail of the sequence fits TRBJ2-7 better, so the J call may be wrong. In germline, CDR1 is MNHEY, CDR2 SVGEGT. This CDR3 has 11 amino acids.

The chain has TRBV20-1 and TRBJ2-1; maybe TRBD1 (6 bases). V dropped 0 bases and J dropped 6 bases, with 18 bases sitting between them. This CDR3 comprises 16 residues. Per germline, CDR1 DFQATT and CDR2 SNEGSKA (reference sequence). CDR3 bases: TGCAGTGCTAGAGATATATACAGGGCCGAGGCCAATGAGCAGTTCTTC. Translating it yields CSARDIYRAEANEQFF.

This clonotype was counted a single time. The CDR3 DNA is TGTGCCAGCAGCTCCACAGGGGGCTATAGCAATCAGCCCCAGCATTTT. This encodes CASSSTGGYSNQPQHF. V gene TRBV7-2 combines with J gene TRBJ1-5; TRBD1 agrees at 9 bases. Trimming cost V 4 bases and J 0 bases; bases outside gene matches: 4. This CDR3 is 16 amino acids long. Germline CDR1 reads SGHTA; CDR2 reads FQGNSA.

The V call is TRBV4-2, the J call TRBJ2-1; 10 bases are a match to TRBD1. Germline V gene lookup returns CDR1 LGHNA and CDR2 YNFKEQ. This CDR3 comprises 15 residues. V lost 3 bases, J lost 8 bases, and 7 bases stayed unmatched. In nucleotides, the CDR3 is TGTGCCAGCAGCCAGGGACAGGGGTTGATCGATGAGCAGTTCTTC. Its protein is CASSQGQGLIDEQFF.

This clonotype was seen only a few times. The chain couples TRBV7-9 to TRBJ2-1; no reliable D call. Trimming took 9 bases from V and 8 from J, leaving 5 bases between them. This CDR3 region has 9 residues. CDR1 is SEHNR, CDR2 FQNEAQ, per germline (reference sequence). The CDR3 sequence is CASEDEQFF. The CDR3 DNA is TGTGCCAGTGAGGATGAGCAGTTCTTC.

The chain carries TRBV6-6 and TRBJ1-1; D is undetermined. V was shortened by 0 bases and J by 3 bases, with 11 bases between the two germline ends. CDR1 is MNHNY and CDR2 is SVGAGI in the germline V gene (reference sequence). The CDR3 runs 15 residues. The CDR3 sequence: CASSYSRTADTEAFF. CDR3 nucleotide sequence: TGTGCCAGCAGTTACTCCCGGACTGCCGACACTGAAGCTTTCTTT.

The chain employs TRBV3-1 and TRBJ1-1; 8 nucleotides match TRBD1. V was clipped by 2 bases and J by 3 bases; unmatched bases: 5. Germline V gene sequence: CDR1 LGHDT, CDR2 YNNKEL (reference sequence). The CDR3 spans 15 residues. This CDR3 is CASSQFAGGDTEAFF. Written as DNA, the CDR3 is TGTGCCAGCAGCCAATTCGCAGGGGGCGACACTGAAGCTTTCTTT.